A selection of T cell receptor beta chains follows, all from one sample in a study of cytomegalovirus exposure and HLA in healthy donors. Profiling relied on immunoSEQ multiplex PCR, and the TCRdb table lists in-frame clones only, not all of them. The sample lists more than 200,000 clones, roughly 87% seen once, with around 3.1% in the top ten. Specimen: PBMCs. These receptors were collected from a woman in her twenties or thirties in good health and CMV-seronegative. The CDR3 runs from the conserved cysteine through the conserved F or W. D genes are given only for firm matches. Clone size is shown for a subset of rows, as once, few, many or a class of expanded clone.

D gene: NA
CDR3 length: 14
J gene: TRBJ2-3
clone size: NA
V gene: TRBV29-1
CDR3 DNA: TGCAGCGTTGATACGTCACTAGCTCTAGATACGCAGTATTTT
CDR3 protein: CSVDTSLALDTQYF

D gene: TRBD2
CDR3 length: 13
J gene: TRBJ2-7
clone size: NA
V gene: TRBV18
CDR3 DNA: TGTGCCAGCTCACCACCTAGCGGGTTAGAGCAGTACTTC
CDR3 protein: CASSPPSGLEQYF

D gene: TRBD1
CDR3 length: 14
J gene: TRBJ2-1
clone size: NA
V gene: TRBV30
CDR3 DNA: TGTGCCTGGAGTGTAACAGGGGGTTCAGGTGAGCAGTTCTTC
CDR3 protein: CAWSVTGGSGEQFF

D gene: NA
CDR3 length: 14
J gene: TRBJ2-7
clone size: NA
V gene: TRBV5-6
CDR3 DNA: TGTGCCAGCAGTTCGCTCCGGGACTCCTACGAGCAGTACTTC
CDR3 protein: CASSSLRDSYEQYF

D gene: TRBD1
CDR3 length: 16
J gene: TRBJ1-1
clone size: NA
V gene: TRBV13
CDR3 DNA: TGTGCCAGCAGCTTAGGAGGACAGGGGATGAACACTGAAGCTTTCTTT
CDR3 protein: CASSLGGQGMNTEAFF

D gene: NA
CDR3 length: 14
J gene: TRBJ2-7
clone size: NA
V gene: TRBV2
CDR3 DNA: TGTGCCAGCACCGAAGGTGATAGCGGCTACGAGCAGTACTTC
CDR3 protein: CASTEGDSGYEQYF

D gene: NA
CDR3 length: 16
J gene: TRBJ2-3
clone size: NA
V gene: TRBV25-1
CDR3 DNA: TGTGCCACCCCCCCTGGGAGCAAGGACGGCACAGATACGCAGTATTTT
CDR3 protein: CATPPGSKDGTDTQYF

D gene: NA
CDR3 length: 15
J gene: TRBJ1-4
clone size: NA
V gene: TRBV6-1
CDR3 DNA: TGTGCCAGCAGGGACAACCACCAAGGGTTGGAGGAACTGTTTTTT
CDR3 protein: CASRDNHQGLEELFF

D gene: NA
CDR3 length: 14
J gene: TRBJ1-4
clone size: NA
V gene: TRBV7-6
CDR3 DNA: TGTGCCAGCAGCCTAGGTGGGACTAATGAAAAACTGTTTTTT
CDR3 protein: CASSLGGTNEKLFF

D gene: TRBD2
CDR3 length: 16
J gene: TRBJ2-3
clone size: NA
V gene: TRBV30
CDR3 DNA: TGTGCCTGGAGTGTGGGGACTAGAGGAGACACAGATACGCAGTATTTT
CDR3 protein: CAWSVGTRGDTDTQYF

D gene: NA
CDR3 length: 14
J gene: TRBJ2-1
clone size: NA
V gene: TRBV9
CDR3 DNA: TGTGCCAGCAGCGTATCTCCTGATTACAATGAGCAGTTCTTC
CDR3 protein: CASSVSPDYNEQFF

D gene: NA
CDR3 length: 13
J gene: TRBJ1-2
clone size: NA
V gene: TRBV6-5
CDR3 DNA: TGTGCCAGCAGTTACCGGGCAGACGATGGCTACACCTTC
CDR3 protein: CASSYRADDGYTF

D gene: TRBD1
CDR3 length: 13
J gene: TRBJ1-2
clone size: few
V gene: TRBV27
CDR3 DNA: TGTGCCAGCAGTCCGGGACAGGGCTATGGCTACACCTTC
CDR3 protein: CASSPGQGYGYTF

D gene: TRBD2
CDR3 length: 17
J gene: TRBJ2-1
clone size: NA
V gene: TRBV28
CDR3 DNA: TGTGCCAGCAGTCCCCGGCCTAGCGGGGAGGACTACAATGAGCAGTTCTTC
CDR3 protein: CASSPRPSGEDYNEQFF

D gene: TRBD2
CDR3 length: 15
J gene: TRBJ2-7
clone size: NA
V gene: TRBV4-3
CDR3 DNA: TGCGCCAGCAGCCAAGCGTCTAGCGGGAGTCGCGAGCAGTACTTC
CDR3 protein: CASSQASSGSREQYF

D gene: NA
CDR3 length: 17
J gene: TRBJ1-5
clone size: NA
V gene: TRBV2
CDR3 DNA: TGTGCCAGCAGTTTTGTCGGGGGAGCCGGACTAAATCAGCCCCAGCATTTT
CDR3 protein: CASSFVGGAGLNQPQHF

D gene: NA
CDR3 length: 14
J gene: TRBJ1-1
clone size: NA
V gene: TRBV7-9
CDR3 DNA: TGTGCCAGCAGCTCCGGCCTTCCGGGGGCTGAAGCTTTCTTT
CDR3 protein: CASSSGLPGAEAFF

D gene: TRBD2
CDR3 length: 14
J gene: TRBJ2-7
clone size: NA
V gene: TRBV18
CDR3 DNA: TGTGCCAGCTCCGGACTAGCGGGGACCTACGAGCAGTACTTC
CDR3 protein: CASSGLAGTYEQYF

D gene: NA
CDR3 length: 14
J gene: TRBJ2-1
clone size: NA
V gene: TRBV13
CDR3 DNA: TGTGCCAGCAGCTTAGGCGAGGGTTACAATGAGCAGTTCTTC
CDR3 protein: CASSLGEGYNEQFF

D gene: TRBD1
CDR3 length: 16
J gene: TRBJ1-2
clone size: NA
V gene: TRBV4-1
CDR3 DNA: TGCGCCAGCAGCCCAGTAGGGGGACAGTTTAGATATGGCTACACCTTC
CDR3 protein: CASSPVGGQFRYGYTF

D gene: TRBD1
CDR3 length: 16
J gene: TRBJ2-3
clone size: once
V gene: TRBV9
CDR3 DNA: TGTGCCAGCAGCGCTACGGACAGGCCTAGCACAGATACGCAGTATTTT
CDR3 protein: CASSATDRPSTDTQYF

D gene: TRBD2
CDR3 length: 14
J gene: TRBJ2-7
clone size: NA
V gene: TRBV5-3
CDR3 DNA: TGTGCCAGAAGGCCTAGCGGGCCCTCCTACGAGCAGTACTTC
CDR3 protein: CARRPSGPSYEQYF

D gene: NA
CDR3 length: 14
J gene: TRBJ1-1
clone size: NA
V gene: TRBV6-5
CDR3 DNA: TGTGCCAGCAGAATGAACAGGGATGGCACTGAAGCTTTCTTT
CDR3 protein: CASRMNRDGTEAFF

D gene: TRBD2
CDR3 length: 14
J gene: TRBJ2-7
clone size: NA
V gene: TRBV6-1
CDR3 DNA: TGTGCCAGCAGTTCGGCGGGGGGAGGCTACGAGCAGTACTTC
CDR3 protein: CASSSAGGGYEQYF

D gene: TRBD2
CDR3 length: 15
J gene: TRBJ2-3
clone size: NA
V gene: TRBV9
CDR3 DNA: TGTGCCAGCAGCGTAGCAGCGGGAGGGTCAGATACGCAGTATTTT
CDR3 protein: CASSVAAGGSDTQYF

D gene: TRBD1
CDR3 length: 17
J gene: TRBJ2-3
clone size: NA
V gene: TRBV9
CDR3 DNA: TGTGCCAGCAGCGTTGAAACCGGGACAGGGTCCCCAGATACGCAGTATTTT
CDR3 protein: CASSVETGTGSPDTQYF

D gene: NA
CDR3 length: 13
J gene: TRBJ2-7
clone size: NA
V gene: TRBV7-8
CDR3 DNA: TGTGCCAGCAGGCCAGCAGGGTTTCGCGAGCAGTACTTC
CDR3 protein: CASRPAGFREQYF

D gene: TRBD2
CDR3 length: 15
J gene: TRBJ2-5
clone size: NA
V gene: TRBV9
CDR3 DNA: TGTGCCAGCAGCGTTGCCAGCGGGGTACAAGAGACCCAGTACTTC
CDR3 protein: CASSVASGVQETQYF

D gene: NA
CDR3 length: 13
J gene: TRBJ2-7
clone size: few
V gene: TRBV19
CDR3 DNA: TGTGCCAGTAGTATTGGTCCCTCCTACGAGCAGTACTTC
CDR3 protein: CASSIGPSYEQYF

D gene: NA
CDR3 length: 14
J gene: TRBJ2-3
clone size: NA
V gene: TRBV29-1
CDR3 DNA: TGCAGCGTTGGCGAGGGTTCAATCACAGATACGCAGTATTTT
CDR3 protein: CSVGEGSITDTQYF

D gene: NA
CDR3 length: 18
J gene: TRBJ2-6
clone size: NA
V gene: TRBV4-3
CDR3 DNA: TGCGCCAGCAGCCTTTACTGGGCCCTAAGCTCTGGGGCCAACGTCCTGACTTTC
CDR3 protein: CASSLYWALSSGANVLTF

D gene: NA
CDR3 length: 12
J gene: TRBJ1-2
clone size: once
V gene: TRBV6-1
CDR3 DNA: TGTGCCAGCAGACGGGGGTGGGAGGGCTACACCTTC
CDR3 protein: CASRRGWEGYTF

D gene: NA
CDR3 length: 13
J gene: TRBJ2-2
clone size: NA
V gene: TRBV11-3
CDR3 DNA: TGTGCCAGCAGCTTAAAAGTGTCCGGGGAGCTGTTTTTT
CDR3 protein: CASSLKVSGELFF

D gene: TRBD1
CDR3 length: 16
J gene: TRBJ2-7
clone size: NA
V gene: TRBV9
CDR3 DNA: TGTGCCAGCAGCGCGAGCCCTAAGGGGGCTACTGGAGAGCAGTACTTC
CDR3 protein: CASSASPKGATGEQYF

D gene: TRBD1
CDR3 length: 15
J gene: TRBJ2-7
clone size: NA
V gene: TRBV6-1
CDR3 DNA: TGTGCCAGCAGTGTTACCGGGACAGGGTCCTACGAGCAGTACTTC
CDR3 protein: CASSVTGTGSYEQYF

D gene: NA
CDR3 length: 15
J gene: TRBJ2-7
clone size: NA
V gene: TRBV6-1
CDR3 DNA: TGTGCCAGCAGTGAAAGGACCGCGTACTTCTACGAGCAGTACTTC
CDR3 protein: CASSERTAYFYEQYF

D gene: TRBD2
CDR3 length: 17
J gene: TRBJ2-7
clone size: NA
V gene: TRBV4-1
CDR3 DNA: TGCGCCAGCAGCCAAGATTCTCCTAGCGGGAGCCCCTACGAGCAGTACTTC
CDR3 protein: CASSQDSPSGSPYEQYF

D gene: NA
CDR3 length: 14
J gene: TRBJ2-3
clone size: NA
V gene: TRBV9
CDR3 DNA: TGTGCCAGCAGCGTAGTGAGCGGGCCAGATACGCAGTATTTT
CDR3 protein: CASSVVSGPDTQYF

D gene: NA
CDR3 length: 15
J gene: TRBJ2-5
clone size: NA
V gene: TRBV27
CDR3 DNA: TGTGCCAGCAGACTGAACCCCGGGGGCGGCGAGACCCAGTACTTC
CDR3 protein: CASRLNPGGGETQYF

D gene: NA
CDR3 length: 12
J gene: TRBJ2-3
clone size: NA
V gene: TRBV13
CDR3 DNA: TGTGCCAGCAGCCCCGGCACAGATACGCAGTATTTT
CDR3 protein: CASSPGTDTQYF

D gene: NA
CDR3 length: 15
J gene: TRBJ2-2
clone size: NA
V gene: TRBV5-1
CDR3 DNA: TGCGCCAGCATGGAACTAGAAGCGAACACCGGGGAGCTGTTTTTT
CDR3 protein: CASMELEANTGELFF

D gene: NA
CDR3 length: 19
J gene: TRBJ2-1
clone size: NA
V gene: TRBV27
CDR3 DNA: TGTGCCAGCAGCCCGTTCAGGACAGAAAAGTTGGACGGCTACAATGAGCAGTTCTTC
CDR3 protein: CASSPFRTEKLDGYNEQFF

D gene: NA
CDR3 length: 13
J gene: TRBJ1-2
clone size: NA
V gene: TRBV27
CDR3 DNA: TGTGCCAGCAAAACGCAGGGTGGCTATGGCTACACCTTC
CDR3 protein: CASKTQGGYGYTF

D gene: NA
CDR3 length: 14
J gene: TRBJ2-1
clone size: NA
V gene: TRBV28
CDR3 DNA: TGTGCCAGCAGTCCTAAGCGGACCTACAATGAGCAGTTCTTC
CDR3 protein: CASSPKRTYNEQFF

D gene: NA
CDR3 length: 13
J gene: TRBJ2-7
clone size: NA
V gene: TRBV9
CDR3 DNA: TGTGCCAGCAGCGATAACAGGGACTACGAGCAGTACTTC
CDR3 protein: CASSDNRDYEQYF

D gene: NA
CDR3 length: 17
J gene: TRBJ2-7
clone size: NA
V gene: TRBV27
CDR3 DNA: TGTGCCAGCAGTTTAGCCTTCGGGGGACCCCCCACCTACGAGCAGTACTTC
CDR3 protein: CASSLAFGGPPTYEQYF

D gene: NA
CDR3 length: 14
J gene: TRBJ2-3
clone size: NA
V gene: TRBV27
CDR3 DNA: TGTGCCAGCAGTGCCAAGAATAGCGGAGTAACGCAGTATTTT
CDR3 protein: CASSAKNSGVTQYF

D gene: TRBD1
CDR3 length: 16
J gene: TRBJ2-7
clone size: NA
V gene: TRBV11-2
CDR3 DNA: TGTGCCAGCAGTCCGACTCAGAGACAGGGGCCATACGAGCAGTACTTC
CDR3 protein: CASSPTQRQGPYEQYF

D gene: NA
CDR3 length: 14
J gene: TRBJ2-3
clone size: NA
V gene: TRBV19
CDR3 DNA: TGTGCCAGTAGGAGGGACCACCCCACAGATACGCAGTATTTT
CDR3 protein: CASRRDHPTDTQYF

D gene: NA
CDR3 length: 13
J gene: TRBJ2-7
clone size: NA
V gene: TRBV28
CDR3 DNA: TGTGCCACAAGGACAGGGACTATCTACGAGCAGTACTTC
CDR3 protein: CATRTGTIYEQYF

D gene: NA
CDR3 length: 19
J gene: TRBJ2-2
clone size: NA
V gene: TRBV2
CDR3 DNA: TGTGCCAGCAGTGAAGCGCCGTCGGTTTTCAGGTCCAACACCGGGGAGCTGTTTTTT
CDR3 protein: CASSEAPSVFRSNTGELFF

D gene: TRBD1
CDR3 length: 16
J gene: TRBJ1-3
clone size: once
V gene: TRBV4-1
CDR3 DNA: TGCGCCAGCAGCCAATTAGGACAGGGCACTGGAAACACCATATATTTT
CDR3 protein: CASSQLGQGTGNTIYF

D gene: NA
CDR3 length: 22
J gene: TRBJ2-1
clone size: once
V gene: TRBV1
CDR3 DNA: TGCACCAGCAGCCAGCTAACCGGGACTAGCGGGAGTCTACCTACTTCCTACAATGAGCAGTTCTTC
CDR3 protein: CTSSQLTGTSGSLPTSYNEQFF

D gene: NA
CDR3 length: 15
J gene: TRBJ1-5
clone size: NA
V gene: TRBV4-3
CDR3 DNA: TGCGCCAGCAGCCAAGGCAGGGGTATGGGCCAGCCCCAGCATTTT
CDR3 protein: CASSQGRGMGQPQHF

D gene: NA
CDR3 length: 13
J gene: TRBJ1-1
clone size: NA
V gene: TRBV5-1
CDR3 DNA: TGCGCCAGCAGCTTGGAGGGAGGGACAGAAGCTTTCTTT
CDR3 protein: CASSLEGGTEAFF